This T cell receptor (beta chain) was sequenced for a study of blood T cell repertoires in COVID-19. Germline V gene lookup returns CDR1 SGDLS and CDR2 YYNGEE. J lost 1 base, V lost 0 bases, and 8 bases had no gene match. This CDR3 is built from 18 residues. The data were produced by immunoSEQ multiplex PCR, yet TCRdb's version contains in-frame clones alone and is incomplete. Here the sample spans approximately 390,000 clones, approximately 88% being singletons. The sequence was collected from a middle-aged woman with acute COVID-19. The chain has TRBV9 and TRBJ1-3, with TRBD1 matching 9 bases. Sequenced material: PBMCs or T cells enriched from blood (not recorded which). DNA of the CDR3: TGTGCCAGCAGCGTAGCTGGCGGGACAGGGTTTTCTGGAAACACCATATATTTT. Its protein product is CASSVAGGTGFSGNTIYF.